This record covers a single T cell receptor (beta chain). This clone was counted between two and nine times. It lacks a known antigen. No much larger clone exists at a distance of one base, and base qualities are not known. The cohort consisted of some 670 healthy bone marrow donors. At the time of sampling, every cohort member was nominally healthy, though immune exposures that went unrecorded were likely present. The donor was CMV seronegative and was included in the group of 352 seronegative cohort members. A peripheral blood sample was collected from each donor, and TCR beta sequencing was performed on peripheral blood mononuclear cells. The Qiagen DNeasy Blood Extraction Kit was used to extract genomic DNA from the blood cell samples. This sample was included in a study of cytomegalovirus exposure and HLA in healthy donors (dated 2017 in TCRdb). As for the study more broadly: According to an earlier analysis of 587 of the donors, some 170 million T cells yielded 100 million or so unique TCR beta sequences and 276 Gb of sequence data. About 310 gigabases of sequencing data and approximately 85 million unique TCR sequences were included in an early release covering 550 to 800 HLA-typed donors. The genetic ancestry cluster associated with self-reported Caucasian donors included 65% to 90% of the approximately 400 genotyped donors. The study aimed to test whether cataloging public T cell receptors could reveal signatures of past pathogen exposure. The T cell repertoires of several hundred subjects were profiled by immunosequencing and related to cytomegalovirus serostatus. Along with the roughly 610-subject first cohort, a separate validation cohort of over 90 different subjects was used. To predict cytomegalovirus infection status, the study combined high-throughput TCR immunosequencing, statistical association of individual TCRs with disease status, and machine learning. A later analysis re-analyzed previously published TCR beta repertoires from hundreds of donors and added high-resolution HLA genotyping to study TCR occurrence patterns. Rather than using new phenotypic data, the later analysis identified candidate immune exposures from TCR beta sequences and from how often those sequences occurred across donors. An earlier analysis of 500 to 650 of the donors applied high-throughput TCR beta sequencing to assess whether each TCR beta V gene segment acted as functional or pseudogenic. Donor age, sex, ethnicity and CMV serostatus were compiled alongside the repertoire data. A later genetic analysis used genome-wide SNP genotypes for about 65% of the 666 donors, treating that subset as a discovery cohort. Every repertoire in the discovery cohort had been generated on one and the same sequencing platform. Class I and class II HLA loci were covered by the typing at four-digit resolution. Typing coverage differed by locus: A, B, C, DRB1 and DQB1 were typed in about 620-630 donors, DQA1 in around 500, DPA1 in around 610, and DPB1 in around 440. Because of strong linkage in the cohort, roughly five DR-DQ haplotypes were treated as single units for association and clustering. On average, about 200,000 unique TCR beta nucleotide sequences were sequenced per donor among some 430 genotyped donors of the cohort, with roughly 18% of those sequences being non-productive. Study-wide conclusions, independent of this receptor: HLA typing was unavailable for some donors at each locus, so association tests used only the typed subset. In an earlier analysis of under 600 of the donors, most TCR beta V segments were observed in productive rearrangements about 90% or about 30% of the time, broadly matching IMGT annotations. A few of the identified cytomegalovirus-associated TCR beta chains were confirmed in vitro to be specific for cytomegalovirus antigens. In a later genetic analysis, fewer N-insertions in productive TCRs were reported among donors in an Asian-associated ancestry cluster than the roughly 710-donor mean. Roughly uniform sequencing depth across donors was assumed in presence/absence analyses, although this assumption may not hold. The classifier was reported to diagnose cytomegalovirus status with high specificity and sensitivity in both the original and validation cohorts. For the cohort, immune exposure information was limited to CMV serostatus. When HLA alleles, especially DR and DQ, strongly co-occurred, attributing TCR associations to individual alleles was difficult. At a false discovery rate of 0.05, a later analysis linked 15,000 to 20,000 TCR beta sequences to specific HLA alleles. In a later analysis, most CMV-associated TCR beta chains were found to appear HLA-restricted, with HLA associations seemingly driven largely by CMV exposure. A later analysis found that HLA-associated TCR beta chains were more clonally expanded and had lower generation probabilities than equally common non-associated chains. It was suggested by the authors that the approach could potentially be generalized to other disease states and immunological phenotypes. Most TCR sequences were seen in very few donors, while some public TCRs were found in many individuals. According to a later analysis, parvovirus B19, influenza, CMV and Epstein-Barr virus appeared linked to several top co-occurrence clusters. Only TCR beta chains were sequenced in this cohort, and the absence of alpha or paired-chain data limited detectable features. According to a later analysis, TCR association rates differed among HLA loci, with DRB1 alleles showing the most associated TCRs and HLA-C alleles showing the fewest. A total of 150 or so TCR beta chains were listed by the study as associated with cytomegalovirus. A further reported finding was that TCR beta sequences accurately predicted the HLA-A and HLA-B alleles for most subjects in the first cohort. Because counts were too low, about 18 rarely observed V segments, including chromosome 9 orphons, were excluded from the earlier analysis of about 500 of the donors. V-gene and J-gene trimming of TCR beta chains was associated with a missense DCLRE1C variant in a later genetic analysis, and the association was replicated in an independent cohort. The sequencing pipeline was judged likely to have produced a cluster of highly shared sequence variants as a technical artifact. The 87-base-pair reads could not distinguish some IMGT-functional V segments, including TRBV6-2 and TRBV6-3, so those segments were excluded. Correlated functional status among segregating V segments might reflect linkage disequilibrium, but an unknown experimental factor could not be ruled out.

Libraries were constructed by the immunoSEQ multiplex PCR assay. For the multiplex PCR, a mixture combining 60 forward primers for TCR Vbeta segments and 13 reverse primers for TCR Jbeta segments was used. A multiplex PCR assay on genomic DNA amplified the CDR3 region of rearranged TCR beta genes. Amplified TCR beta libraries were sequenced as 87-base-pair reads on the Illumina HiSeq System. The authors' pipeline ran thus. A later analysis tallied tens of millions of unique TCR beta chains across the 666 repertoires, and approximately 12 million of those chains were shared by two or more donors. To remove PCR and sequencing errors, raw reads were error-corrected and collapsed into unique sequences using a nearest-neighbor algorithm that merged closely related sequences. CDR3 sequences were aligned to IMGT reference sequences to assign V, D and J gene segments. For a sequence to be retained, a match of at least six nucleotides to both a V gene segment and a J gene segment was required. A rearrangement was called productive if the CDR3 had no stop codons and remained in frame with V and J, and every other rearrangement was called non-productive. CDR3 was defined according to IMGT convention as the region running from the second conserved V-encoded cysteine to the conserved J-encoded phenylalanine. The earlier analysis of about 570 of the donors excluded any sequence lacking an unambiguous match to a single V gene segment. An earlier analysis of 587 of the donors classified V segments as functional when productive rearrangements were above 56.7% and as segregating when the standard deviation between donors was above 5%. To diagnose cytomegalovirus status from the catalog of TCR beta chain sequences, a statistical classification framework was built. In a later analysis, V and J genes were assigned by comparing TCR nucleotide sequences against IMGT/GENE-DB human TR gene sequences. Using the TCRdist pipeline, a later analysis assigned CDR3 sequences along with most-parsimonious VDJ recombination scenarios. In a later analysis, each TCR beta chain was defined by its CDR3 amino acid sequence together with its V-gene family, and reads without a unique V-gene family were excluded. A later analysis removed 592 highly shared, low-generation-probability nucleotide sequences to deal with suspected cross-contamination and a sequencing artifact. In a later analysis, a clonal expansion index for each public chain was calculated from normalized within-repertoire ranks of inferred template counts. A later analysis computed generation probabilities with a VDJ recombination model fitted to out-of-frame rearrangements, and checked the results against IGoR. A later analysis scored TCR-TCR, TCR-HLA and TCR-CMV co-occurrence with hypergeometric tests, applying a repertoire-size bias correction to TCR pairs. False discovery rates were estimated in a later analysis by permuting HLA or CMV assignments 20 times. In a later analysis, co-occurring TCRs were grouped using DBSCAN, and TCRdist sequence similarity was added for clustering within HLA-allele-positive subsets. Repertoires with fewer than 30,000 or more than 120,000 public chains, plus five repertoires with anomalous nucleotide sharing, were excluded from co-occurrence clustering. TCRdb obtained this table from immuneACCESS and retained in-frame rearrangements with V and J assigned. These tables miss some clones; where compared with another copy, unresolved V genes account for less than half of the shortfall, and the remainder is unexplained. The D gene and trimming were derived from the DNA, and the V and J assignments and clone size from that table. The sample table contains approximately 69,000 clones; only one count was recorded for 76% of them. The top ten hold over 2.5% of the sample.

V was cut back by 5 bases and J by 8 bases, leaving a gap of 21 bases between them. Reading from cysteine to phenylalanine, the CDR3 counts 16 amino acids. The read is trimmed to its CDR3 DNA, 48 bases read in frame from base 1. CDR1 and CDR2 are read off the germline V gene as SGHTA and FQGNSA. The clonotype originates from a man aged 18-30 years in good health and CMV-seronegative. The specimen was PBMCs. The rearranged chain carries TRBV7-2 and TRBJ1-4, with the D gene uncertain. Read as DNA, the sequence is TGTGCCAGCAGCCCCCACCAGGCGGGGAGTGGGGAAAAACTGTTTTTT. It encodes CASSPHQAGSGEKLFF.